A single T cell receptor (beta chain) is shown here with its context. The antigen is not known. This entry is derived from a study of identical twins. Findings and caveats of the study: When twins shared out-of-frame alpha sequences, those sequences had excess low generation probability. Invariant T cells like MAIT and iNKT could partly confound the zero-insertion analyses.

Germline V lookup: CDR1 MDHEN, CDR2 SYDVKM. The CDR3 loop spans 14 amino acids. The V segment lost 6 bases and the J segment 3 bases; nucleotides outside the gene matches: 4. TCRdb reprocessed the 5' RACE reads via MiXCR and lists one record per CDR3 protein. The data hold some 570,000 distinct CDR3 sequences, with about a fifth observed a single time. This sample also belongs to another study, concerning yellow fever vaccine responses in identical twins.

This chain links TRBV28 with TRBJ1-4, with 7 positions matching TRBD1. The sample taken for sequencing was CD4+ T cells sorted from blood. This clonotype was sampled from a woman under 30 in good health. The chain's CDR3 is CASRRGQPNEKLFF. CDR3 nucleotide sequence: TGTGCCAGCAGAAGGGGACAGCCTAATGAAAAACTGTTTTTT.